The source of this T cell receptor (beta chain) is a study of blood T cell repertoires in COVID-19. Study as a whole: T cells, B-cell-depleted T cells, or PBMCs provided the cDNA or gDNA that served as material.

The method was immunoSEQ multiplex PCR; TCRdb's version includes in-frame clones alone and lacks a portion of them. The sample holds more than 95,000 clones, around four fifths seen once. Germline CDR1 reads LGHNA; CDR2 reads YNFKEQ. The CDR3 is 14 residues long. V lost 1 base and J lost 5; bases outside the gene matches: 4. The source material was peripheral blood. This TCR was recovered from a human donor in a cohort sampled during active COVID-19. The chain links TRBV4-2 to TRBJ2-5; 7 bases map to TRBD2. The CDR3 spells CASSQGGGDETQYF. CDR3 coding DNA: TGTGCCAGCAGCCAAGGGGGGGGAGACGAGACCCAGTACTTC.